This section outlines one T cell receptor (beta chain) sequence together with its context. What it binds is not known. J gave up 6 bases and V 4 bases, and 6 bases lay outside the gene matches. CDR1 and CDR2 (germline): SQVTM, ANQGSEA. The CDR3 contains 13 residues. The data were produced by immunoSEQ multiplex PCR, yet TCRdb's version contains in-frame clones alone and is incomplete. The table includes 160,000 or so clones, roughly 86% detected once. This sample was included in a study of cytotoxic CD8 clonotypes in ibrutinib-treated CLL. Turning to the study itself: Responses: around 24 partial, 2 complete; after median approximately 70 months, roughly 14 stayed remitted, some 12 progressed. Study results and limitations: Collection times varied between progressing and sustained-remission patients.

The sequence was obtained from a human donor with chronic lymphocytic leukemia. The specimen comprised PBMCs, sampled after 12 months of ibrutinib treatment. J is TRBJ1-2 and V is TRBV29-1; 9 nucleotides match TRBD1. The CDR3 region has the DNA TGCAGCGTTGTGGGGGACAGGGTTCATGGCTACACCTTC. This gives the protein CSVVGDRVHGYTF.